Below are 4 T cell receptor beta chains sequenced from a single sample in a study of T-cell reconstitution after alpha-beta-depleted transplantation in children. Study-wide findings and caveats: From newly produced T cells came most of the T-cell counts and diversity one year after transplant.

The TCRbeta library incorporated unique molecular identifiers. TCRdb recomputed calls from the PCR reads with MiXCR, one row per CDR3 protein. The sample contains about 300,000 distinct CDR3 sequences, over 7% of which appear only once. These TCRs are of unknown antigen specificity. The sample was peripheral blood, taken 360 days after TCRalphabeta/CD19-depleted stem cell transplant. The receptors here all came from a female patient younger than 10 who had a stem cell transplant for Fanconi anemia, so the T cells may come from the graft donor.

This clonotype appeared many times. The CDR3 sequence: CSVGMGGEAFF. The CDR3 DNA reads TGCAGCGTTGGGATGGGGGGGGAAGCTTTCTTT. The rearrangement uses TRBV29-1 and TRBJ1-1, with D possibly matching TRBD1 (5 bases). CDR3 size: 11 residues. Per germline, CDR1 SQVTM and CDR2 ANQGSEA. Between the trimmed V and J ends, which lost 4 bases and 8 bases, there was a span of 11 bases.

This clonotype was found many times. V and J are TRBV12-3 or TRBV12-4 and TRBJ1-4; the D gene is possibly TRBD1 (5 bases). Trimming cost V 1 base and J 9 bases, with 9 bases left between them. The CDR3 spans 13 residues. CDR3 sequence reads: CASSLGQIKKLFF. The CDR3 coding sequence is TGTGCCAGCAGTTTAGGACAGATCAAAAAACTGTTTTTT.

In this sample, this clonotype turned up many times. The J gene is TRBJ2-3, the V gene TRBV20-1; possible D gene TRBD1, 5 bases. The CDR3 has 15 amino acids. V dropped 4 bases and J dropped 0 bases, with 14 bases sitting between them. The V gene's germline CDR1 is DFQATT and CDR2 SNEGSKA (reference sequence). The CDR3 nucleotides read TGCAGTGCTAAGCGAACAGGTGCTAGCACAGATACGCAGTATTTT. It translates to CSAKRTGASTDTQYF.

V and J are TRBV5-1 and TRBJ1-1; TRBD1 agrees at 9 bases. CDR1 and CDR2 (germline): SGHRS, YFSETQ. CDR3 length: 15 residues. The J segment lost 6 bases and the V segment lost 0 bases, leaving 6 bases of the junction unmatched. The CDR3 DNA follows: TGCGCCAGCAGCTTGGAGGGACAGGGATTATCTGAAGCTTTCTTT. Translation gives CASSLEGQGLSEAFF.